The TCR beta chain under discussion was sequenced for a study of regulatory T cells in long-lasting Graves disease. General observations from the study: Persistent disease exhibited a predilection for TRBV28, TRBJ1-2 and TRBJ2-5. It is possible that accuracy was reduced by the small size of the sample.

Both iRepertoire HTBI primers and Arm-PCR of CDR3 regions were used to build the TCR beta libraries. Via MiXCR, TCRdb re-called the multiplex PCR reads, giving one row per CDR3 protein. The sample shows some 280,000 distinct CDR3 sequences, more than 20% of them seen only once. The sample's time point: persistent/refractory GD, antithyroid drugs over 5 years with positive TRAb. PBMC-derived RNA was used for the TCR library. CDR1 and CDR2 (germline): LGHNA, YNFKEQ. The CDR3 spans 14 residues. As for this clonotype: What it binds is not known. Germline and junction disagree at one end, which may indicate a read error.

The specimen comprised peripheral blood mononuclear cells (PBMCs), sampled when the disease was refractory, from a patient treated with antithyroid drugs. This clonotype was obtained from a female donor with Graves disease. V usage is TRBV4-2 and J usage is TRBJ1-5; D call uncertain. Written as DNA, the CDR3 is TGTGCCAGCAGCCAAGATAATGGGGAGCAGCTCCAGCATTTT. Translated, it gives CASSQDNGEQLQHF.